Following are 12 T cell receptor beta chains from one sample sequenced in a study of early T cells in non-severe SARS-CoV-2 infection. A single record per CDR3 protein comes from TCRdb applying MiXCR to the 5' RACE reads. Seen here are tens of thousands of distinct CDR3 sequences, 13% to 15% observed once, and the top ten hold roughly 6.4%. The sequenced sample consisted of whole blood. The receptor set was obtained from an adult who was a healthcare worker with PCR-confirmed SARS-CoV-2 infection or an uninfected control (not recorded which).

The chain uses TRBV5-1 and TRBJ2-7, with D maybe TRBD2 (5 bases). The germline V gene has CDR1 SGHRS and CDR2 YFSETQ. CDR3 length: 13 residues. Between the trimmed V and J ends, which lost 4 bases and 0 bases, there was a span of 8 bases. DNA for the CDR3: TGCGCCAGCAGCCCGGAGGTCTCCTACGAGCAGTACTTC. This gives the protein CASSPEVSYEQYF.

The CDR3 loop is CASRSVSSYEQYF. In DNA form, the CDR3 reads TGTGCCAGCAGGAGCGTCAGCTCATACGAGCAGTACTTC. This chain links TRBV2 with TRBJ2-7; no clear D gene. Germline-derived CDR1 and CDR2 are SNHLY and FYNNEI. Trimming left V 6 bases short and J 4 bases short, with 13 bases between. The CDR3 sequence is 13 residues long. The complete variable domain, with remaining parts taken from reference TRBV2 and TRBJ2-7, reads EPEVTQTPSHQVTQMGQEVILRCVPISNHLYFYWYRQILGQKVEFLVSFYNNEISEKSEIFDDQFSVERPDGSNFTLKIRSTKLEDSAMYFCASRSVSSYEQYFGPGTRLTVT.

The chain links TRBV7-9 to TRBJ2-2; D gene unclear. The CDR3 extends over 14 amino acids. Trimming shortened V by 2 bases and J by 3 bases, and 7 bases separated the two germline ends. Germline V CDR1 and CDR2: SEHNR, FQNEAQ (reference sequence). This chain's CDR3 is CASSLYGDTGELFF. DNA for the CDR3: TGTGCCAGCAGCTTATATGGAGACACCGGGGAGCTGTTTTTT. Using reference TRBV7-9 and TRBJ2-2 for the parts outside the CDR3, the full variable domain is DTGVSQNPRHKITKRGQNVTFRCDPISEHNRLYWYRQTLGQGPEFLTYFQNEAQLEKSRLLSDRFSAERPKGSFSTLEIQRTEQGDSAMYLCASSLYGDTGELFFGEGSRLTVL.

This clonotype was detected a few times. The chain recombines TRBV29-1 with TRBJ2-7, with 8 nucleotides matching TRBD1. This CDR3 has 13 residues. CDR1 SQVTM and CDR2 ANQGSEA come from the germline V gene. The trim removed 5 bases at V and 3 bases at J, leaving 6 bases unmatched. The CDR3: CSVTDRANYEQYF. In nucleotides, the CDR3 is TGCAGCGTTACGGACAGGGCCAACTACGAGCAGTACTTC.

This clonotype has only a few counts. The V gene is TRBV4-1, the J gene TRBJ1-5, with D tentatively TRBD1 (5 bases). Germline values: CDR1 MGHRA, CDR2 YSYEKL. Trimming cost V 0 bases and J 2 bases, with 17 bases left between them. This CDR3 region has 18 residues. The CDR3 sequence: CASSQDGGTRDGNQPQHF. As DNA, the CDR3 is TGCGCCAGCAGCCAAGATGGGGGAACCCGGGACGGCAATCAGCCCCAGCATTTT.

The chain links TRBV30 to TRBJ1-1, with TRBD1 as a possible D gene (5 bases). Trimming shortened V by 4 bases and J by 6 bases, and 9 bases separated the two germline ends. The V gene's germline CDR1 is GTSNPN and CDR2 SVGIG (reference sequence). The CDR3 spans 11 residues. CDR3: CAWKRGPEAFF. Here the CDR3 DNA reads TGTGCCTGGAAGAGGGGCCCTGAAGCTTTCTTT. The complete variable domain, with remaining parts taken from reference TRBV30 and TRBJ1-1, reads SQTIHQWPATLVQPVGSPLSLECTVEGTSNPNLYWYRQAAGRGLQLLFYSVGIGQISSEVPQNLSASRPQDRQFILSSKKLLLSDSGFYLCAWKRGPEAFFGQGTRLTVV.

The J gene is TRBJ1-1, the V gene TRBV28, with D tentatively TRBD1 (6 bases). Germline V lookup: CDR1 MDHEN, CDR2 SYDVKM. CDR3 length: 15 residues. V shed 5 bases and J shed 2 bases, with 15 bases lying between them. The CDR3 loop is CASSLQGYLNTEAFF. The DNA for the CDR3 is TGTGCCAGCAGTCTGCAGGGGTACCTAAACACTGAAGCTTTCTTT. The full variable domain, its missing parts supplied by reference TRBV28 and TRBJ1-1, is DVKVTQSSRYLVKRTGEKVFLECVQDMDHENMFWYRQDPGLGLRLIYFSYDVKMKEKGDIPEGYSVSREKKERFSLILESASTNQTSMYLCASSLQGYLNTEAFFGQGTRLTVV.

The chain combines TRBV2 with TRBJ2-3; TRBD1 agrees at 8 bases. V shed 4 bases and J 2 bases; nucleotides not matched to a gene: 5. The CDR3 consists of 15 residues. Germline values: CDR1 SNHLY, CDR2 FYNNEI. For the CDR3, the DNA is TGTGCCAGCAGTGCGACAGGGGCTTTCACAGATACGCAGTATTTT. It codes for CASSATGAFTDTQYF.

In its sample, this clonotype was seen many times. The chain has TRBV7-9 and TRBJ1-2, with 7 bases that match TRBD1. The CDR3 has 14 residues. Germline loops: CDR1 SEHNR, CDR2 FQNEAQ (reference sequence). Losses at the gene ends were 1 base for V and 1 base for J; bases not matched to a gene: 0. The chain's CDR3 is CASSLDRGNYGYTF. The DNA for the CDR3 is TGTGCCAGCAGCTTAGACAGGGGTAACTATGGCTACACCTTC.

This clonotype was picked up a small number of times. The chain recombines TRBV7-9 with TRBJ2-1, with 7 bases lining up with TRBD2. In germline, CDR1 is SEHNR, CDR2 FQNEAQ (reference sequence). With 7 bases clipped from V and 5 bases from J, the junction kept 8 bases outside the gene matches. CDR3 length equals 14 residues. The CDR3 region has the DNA TGTGCCAGCACCCTTTCGGGACTAAACAATGAGCAGTTCTTC. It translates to CASTLSGLNNEQFF.

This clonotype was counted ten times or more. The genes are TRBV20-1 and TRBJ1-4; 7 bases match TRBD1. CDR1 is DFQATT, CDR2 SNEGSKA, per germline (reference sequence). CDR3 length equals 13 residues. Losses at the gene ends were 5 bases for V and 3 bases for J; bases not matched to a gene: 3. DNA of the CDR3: TGCAGTGCTTTAGACAGGGCTAATGAAAAACTGTTTTTT. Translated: CSALDRANEKLFF.

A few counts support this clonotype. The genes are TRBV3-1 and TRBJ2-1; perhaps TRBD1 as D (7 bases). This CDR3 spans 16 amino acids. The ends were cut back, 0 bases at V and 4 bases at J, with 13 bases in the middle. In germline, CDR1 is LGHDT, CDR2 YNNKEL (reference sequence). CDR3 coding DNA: TGTGCCAGCAGCCAAGAGAAGCAGGGGGGTTACAATGAGCAGTTCTTC. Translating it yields CASSQEKQGGYNEQFF.